These 31 T cell receptor beta chains came from one sample sequenced in a study of tumor and adjacent non-tumor tissue in lung cancer (dated by TCRdb to between 2018 and 2020). The library was prepared using multiplex PCR. The instrument given in TCRdb is Illumina HiSeq 2500. TCRbeta libraries were built by three rounds of nested PCR using primers (Table S4), following protocols modified from ARM-PCR. The raw public reads went through TCRdb reprocessing: fastp at Q25, MiXCR clone calling, in-frame beta chains kept. Rows are combined by CDR3 protein, so each entry shows the most common genes and DNA. For this sample there are approximately 100,000 distinct CDR3 sequences; 60% to 80% appear just once. The ten largest make up roughly 19% of the sample. RNA was extracted from bulk unsorted tissue and checked for quality with a NanoDrop ND-1000 and an Agilent 2100. Normal lung samples were distant non-tumor tissue taken more than 3 cm from the tumor edge.

The specimen was distant non-tumor lung tissue. The receptors were gathered from a man aged 25 to 40 with non-small cell lung cancer.

This clonotype was observed a single time. J is TRBJ2-2 and V is TRBV10-3; 7 bases align to TRBD2. Germline CDR1 is ENHRY and CDR2 is SYGVKD. V trimming: 11 bases; J trimming: 1 base; junction bases outside the gene matches: 7. The CDR3 covers 14 residues. CDR3 residues: CAFQRGENTGELFF. CDR3 coding DNA: TGTGCCTTCCAGCGGGGCGAGAACACCGGGGAGCTGTTTTTT.

To note about this clonotype: The germline gene is not matched at one end of the junction; a read error may be the cause. This chain joins TRBV11-2 and TRBJ2-2; D remains unclear. The CDR3 loop spans 13 amino acids. In germline, CDR1 is SGHAT, CDR2 FQNNGV. The CDR3 loop reads CASSVTNTAELFF. CDR3 bases: TGTGCCAGCAGCGTTACGAACACCGCGGAGCTATTTTTT.

For this clonotype: Relative to the germline gene, one junction end is altered; a read error may explain this. This CDR3 is CASSYSRVSSNQPQHF. The CDR3 nucleotides read TGTGCCAGCAGTTACTCGAGAGTCTCTAGCAATCAGCCCCAGCACTTT. The J gene is TRBJ1-5, the V gene TRBV6-2 or TRBV6-3; D is undetermined. The CDR3 sequence is 16 residues long. The V gene's germline CDR1 is MNHEY and CDR2 SVGEGT.

With respect to this clonotype: The junction departs from the called germline gene at one end, perhaps through a read error. CDR3 nucleotide sequence: TGTGTCAGCAGCAAGACTAGCGGGGGCCAAGAGACCCAGTACTTC. Translating it yields CVSSKTSGGQETQYF. The chain has TRBV6-6 and TRBJ2-5, with 12 bases identical to TRBD2. The CDR3 extends over 15 amino acids. Looked up from germline, CDR1 is MNHNY and CDR2 is SVGAGI (reference sequence).

This clonotype was seen only once. The chain joins TRBV20-1 to TRBJ2-7, with D possibly matching TRBD1 (5 bases). CDR1 is DFQATT, CDR2 SNEGSKA, per germline (reference sequence). CDR3 length equals 14 residues. CDR3 in DNA: TGCAATGGTAGAGATACCCGGTCAGGGTTCGAGCAGTACTTC. Translated: CNGRDTRSGFEQYF.

About this clonotype itself: Compared with germline, one end of the junction differs, possibly owing to a read error. The J gene is TRBJ2-3, the V gene TRBV4-3; D may be TRBD1 (8 bases). CDR3 length: 16 residues. CDR1 and CDR2 from the germline V gene are LGHNA and YSLEER. The CDR3, as DNA: TGCGTCAGCAGCCAAGACAGGGGAGGGGGCAAAGATACGCAGTATTTT. Protein: CVSSQDRGGGKDTQYF.

With regard to this clonotype: Relative to the germline gene, one junction end is altered; a read error may explain this. The chain employs TRBV11-2 and TRBJ2-7, with D possibly matching TRBD1 (6 bases). The CDR3 covers 15 residues. Germline assignment: CDR1 SGHAT and CDR2 FQNNGV. CDR3 sequence reads: CVSSLRGGHSYEQYF. The CDR3 DNA is TGTGTCAGCAGCCTTAGAGGGGGACACTCATACGAGCAGTACTTC.

Points on this clonotype: Lacking the conserved final phenylalanine or tryptophan, this CDR3 likely reflects a read error. V gene TRBV10-1 combines with J gene TRBJ2-1; D remains ambiguous. CDR3 length: 15 residues. The germline V gene has CDR1 WNHNN and CDR2 SYGVQD (reference sequence). DNA for the CDR3: TGCCCCAGCAGTGACAACGTCGACTCCTACAATGAGCAGTTCTAC. This sequence encodes CPSSDNVDSYNEQFY.

A note on this clonotype: An end of the junction does not agree with germline; a read error may underlie this. The rearrangement links TRBV20-1 to TRBJ2-3, with 8 nucleotides matching TRBD2. The CDR3 spans 14 residues. Germline-derived CDR1 and CDR2 are DFQATT and SNEGSKA (reference sequence). CDR3 in DNA: TGCAGTGCGGTAGGCGGACTAGCTCTAGATACACAGTACTTT. Translation gives CSAVGGLALDTQYF.

For this clonotype: One end of the junction is discordant with germline, which a read error may explain. The rearrangement joins TRBV29-1 to TRBJ1-1; 9 nucleotides match TRBD1. CDR3 length equals 16 residues. Germline V gives CDR1 SQVTM, CDR2 ANQGSEA. CDR3 in amino acids: CSAGGQGVRMNTEAFF. DNA of the CDR3: TGCAGCGCTGGGGGACAGGGAGTCAGAATGAACACCGAAGCTTTCTTT.

This clonotype was recorded a few times. One junction end does not reproduce the germline sequence, and a read error may be involved. The chain combines TRBV5-4 with TRBJ1-2; the D is unclear. Germline V gene lookup returns CDR1 SGHNT and CDR2 YYREEE (reference sequence). CDR3 length: 13 residues. The CDR3 loop reads CASSSFGVYGHTF. The CDR3 coding sequence is TGTGCCAGCAGCTCCTTCGGGGTCTATGGCCACACCTTC.

The chain recombines TRBV12-3 or TRBV12-4 with TRBJ1-1; no reliable D call. Trimming removed 6 bases from V and 6 bases from J, with 20 bases in between. This CDR3 is 15 amino acids long. This CDR3 is CASSRAAGPWSEAFF. CDR3 nucleotides: TGTGCCAGCAGCCGTGCGGCGGGCCCCTGGTCTGAAGCTTTCTTT.

On this clonotype itself: A much larger clone differs by one base, so this may be a read error. J is TRBJ2-2 and V is TRBV6-5; D possibly corresponds to TRBD2 (7 bases). The CDR3 has 12 residues. Germline-derived CDR1 and CDR2 are MNHEY and SVGAGI. The CDR3 sequence: CATDGGGGELSF. CDR3 nucleotide sequence: TGTGCCACCGATGGGGGAGGGGGGGAGCTGTCTTTT.

As concerns this clonotype: This likely comes from a read error, as the CDR3 has no conserved phenylalanine or tryptophan at its end. This chain joins TRBV6-5 and TRBJ1-2, with TRBD1 matching 10 bases. CDR1 MNHEY and CDR2 SVGAGI come from the germline V gene. The CDR3 spans 15 residues. CDR3 loop: CASRPPTGGNYGYTI. Here the CDR3 DNA reads TGTGCCAGCAGACCCCCGACAGGGGGCAACTATGGTTACACCATC.

In this sample, this clonotype turned up many times. The CDR3 sequence is CSAEAGGTTDTQYF. The CDR3 DNA follows: TGCAGTGCTGAGGCGGGGGGAACGACAGATACGCAGTATTTT. The chain couples TRBV20-1 to TRBJ2-3; 8 bases agree with TRBD2. The CDR3 consists of 14 residues. V shed 5 bases, J shed 3 bases, and the junction held 7 bases outside the gene matches. The germline V gene encodes CDR1 DFQATT and CDR2 SNEGSKA (reference sequence).

This clonotype showed up just a few times. The rearrangement uses TRBV4-1 and TRBJ2-1, with D hard to call. Trimming cost V 4 bases and J 10 bases, with 14 bases left between them. Germline-derived CDR1 and CDR2 are MGHRA and YSYEKL. The CDR3 covers 13 residues. CDR3 amino acids: CASSPPVAHEQFF. CDR3 DNA sequence: TGCGCCAGCAGCCCGCCGGTAGCACACGAGCAGTTCTTC.

About this clonotype itself: The junction differs from germline at one of its ends, possibly a read error. This chain connects TRBV11-2 to TRBJ2-3, with 7 bases fitting TRBD1. The CDR3 has 16 amino acids. Looked up from germline, CDR1 is SGHAT and CDR2 is FQNNGV. This CDR3 is CASSLDLRGGTDTQNF. The CDR3, as DNA: TGTGCCAGCAGCTTAGACTTGCGAGGGGGCACAGATACGCAGAATTTT.

This sequence joins TRBV4-1 and TRBJ2-7; D assignment may be TRBD1 or TRBD2 (6 bases each). The germline V gene encodes CDR1 MGHRA and CDR2 YSYEKL. The CDR3 covers 15 residues. With 0 bases removed from V and 10 bases from J, the gap between germline ends came to 19 bases. CDR3 loop: CASSQDSQGGYNQYF. Written as DNA, the CDR3 is TGCGCCAGCAGCCAAGATTCACAGGGAGGTTACAATCAGTACTTC.

As for this clonotype: This likely comes from a read error, as the CDR3 has no conserved phenylalanine or tryptophan at its end. It is unclear where the CDR3 begins or ends on the DNA, so no DNA is shown, and the CDR3 is as TCRdb lists it. J is TRBJ1-2 and V is TRBV4-3; TRBD1 is the table's D call, not checked against the DNA. The CDR3 is 16 amino acids in total, end residues counted. Germline V CDR1 and CDR2: LGHNA, YSLEER. The CDR3 here is CVSSHSGRWQAYGYTC.

V is TRBV11-2 and J is TRBJ2-1, with D possibly matching TRBD2 (7 bases). The CDR3 covers 14 residues. Trimming removed 6 bases at V and 6 bases at J, with 15 bases between. Germline lookup yields CDR1 SGHAT and CDR2 FQNNGV. The CDR3 spells CASRGGAGVNEQFF. As DNA, the CDR3 is TGTGCCAGCAGGGGGGGGGCAGGGGTCAATGAGCAGTTCTTC.

This clonotype was picked up one time. The junction and the germline gene differ at one end; a read error may be behind it. The genes are TRBV6-2 or TRBV6-3 and TRBJ1-5, with TRBD1 as a possible D gene (5 bases). Germline values: CDR1 MNHEY, CDR2 SVGEGT. The CDR3 consists of 18 residues. CDR3 sequence (DNA): TGTGTCAGCAGTTACCCCGGGACTGGCGGTGGGGATCGTCAGCCCCAGCATTTT. This codes for CVSSYPGTGGGDRQPQHF.

With regard to this clonotype: Mismatch with germline at one junction end may stem from a read error. The J gene is TRBJ1-2, the V gene TRBV20-1, with D hard to call. The CDR3 sequence is 12 residues long. CDR1 is DFQATT, CDR2 SNEGSKA, per germline (reference sequence). The CDR3 sequence: CSTRLGNYGYTF. The CDR3 nucleotides read TGCAGTACTAGATTAGGGAACTATGGCTACACCTTC.

In its sample, this clonotype was seen a few times. This may stem from a read error, because a much larger clone lies one nucleotide away. This chain links TRBV20-1 with TRBJ2-4; the D is unclear. The CDR3 contains 15 residues. Germline CDR1 and CDR2: DFQATT and SNEGSKA (reference sequence). CDR3 nucleotide sequence: TGCAGTGCTGTACCTATTTCGGCGGCCAAAAACATTCAGTGCTTC. This sequence encodes CSAVPISAAKNIQCF.

This clonotype was detected a few times. The conserved phenylalanine or tryptophan normally closing the CDR3 is absent here, so this likely arose from a read error. The chain has TRBV2 and TRBJ1-1; TRBD1 agrees at 8 bases. The germline V gene has CDR1 SNHLY and CDR2 FYNNEI. J gave up 1 base and V 6 bases, and 4 bases lay outside the gene matches. The CDR3 loop spans 14 amino acids. CDR3 sequence: CASRLQGGNTEAFL. CDR3 in DNA: TGTGCCAGCAGATTACAGGGGGGGAACACTGAAGCTTTCCTT.

Regarding this clonotype: The CDR3 ends on some other residue instead of the conserved phenylalanine or tryptophan, so this is likely a read error. DNA for the CDR3: TGTGCCAGCAGCATCAGGATCGGGTACCAAGAGACCCAGTACTAC. The encoded protein is CASSIRIGYQETQYY. The gene calls are TRBV5-5 and TRBJ2-5; no clear D. Germline V gene data show CDR1 as SGHKS and CDR2 as YYEKEE (reference sequence). The CDR3 totals 15 residues. With 4 bases removed from V and 0 bases from J, the gap between germline ends came to 13 bases.

This clonotype has a handful of counts. V is TRBV11-2 and J is TRBJ2-1, with D unclear. CDR3 length: 15 amino acids. Per germline, CDR1 SGHAT and CDR2 FQNNGV. Trimming shortened V by 5 bases and J by 8 bases, and 19 bases separated the two germline ends. This CDR3 is CASSPHPHTYYEQFF. As DNA, the CDR3 is TGTGCCAGCAGCCCGCACCCCCATACGTACTATGAGCAGTTCTTC.

On this clonotype itself: This likely comes from a read error, as the CDR3 has no conserved phenylalanine or tryptophan at its end. The rearrangement joins TRBV4-2 to TRBJ2-7; 8 positions agree with TRBD2. The CDR3 is 18 residues long. The ends lost 3 bases at V and 4 bases at J; junction bases unmatched: 17. CDR1 and CDR2 (germline): LGHNA, YNFKEQ. In DNA form, the CDR3 reads TGTGCCAGCAGCCACTCCCTTCGGGCGGGAGGCTTAAATTACGAGCAGTACATC. Protein product: CASSHSLRAGGLNYEQYI.

About this clonotype: At one of its ends the junction is not consistent with the germline gene, which may arise from a read error. The V and J genes are TRBV20-1 and TRBJ2-7; 12 positions agree with TRBD1. The CDR3 consists of 15 residues. CDR1 and CDR2 from the germline V gene are DFQATT and SNEGSKA (reference sequence). CDR3 region: CSVRSPGTGGYEQCF. CDR3 coding DNA: TGCAGTGTTAGGTCTCCCGGGACAGGGGGCTACGAGCAGTGCTTC.

Comment on this clonotype: Since a much larger clone is just one base distant, this may be a read error. The CDR3 carries no conserved terminal phenylalanine or tryptophan, so it likely arises from a read error. V usage is TRBV11-2 and J usage is TRBJ2-7; D possibly corresponds to TRBD2 (5 bases). Deletions cut 5 bases from V and 2 bases from J, with 19 bases between. This CDR3 has 16 residues. The V gene's germline CDR1 is SGHAT and CDR2 FQNNGV. CDR3 protein: CASSQGSGFGAYEQYI. CDR3 in DNA: TGTGCCAGCAGCCAAGGGTCGGGGTTTGGGGCCTACGAGCAGTACATC.

To note about this clonotype: The junction does not match germline at one end; this may be a read error. The V gene is TRBV12-3 or TRBV12-4, the J gene TRBJ1-5; D gene ambiguous. The CDR3 is made up of 14 amino acids. The CDR3 reads CASSWGFDNQPQHF. CDR3 nucleotide sequence: TGTGCAAGCAGTTGGGGTTTCGACAATCAGCCCCAGCATTTT.

This clonotype showed up just once. The germline gene is not matched at one end of the junction; a read error may be the cause. This chain joins TRBV20-1 and TRBJ1-2; 8 nucleotides line up with TRBD1. The germline CDR1 and CDR2 sequences are DFQATT and SNEGSKA (reference sequence). The CDR3 length is 13 residues. The CDR3 DNA reads as TGCAGTGCTAGGGACAGGGTCGGTCTTGGCTACATATTC. It yields the protein CSARDRVGLGYIF.